The present TCR beta chain was sequenced within a study of shared clonotypes between healthy human individuals. Study as a whole: Three plates were used per donor for CD4 naive, three for CD4 memory, two for CD8 naive and one for CD8 memory.

CDR3 length equals 16 residues. V lost 2 bases to trimming and J lost 4 bases, with 15 bases between them. Germline V gene sequence: CDR1 SNHLY, CDR2 FYNNEI. For this clone: No antigen is known for it.

The donors were adults (healthy and HIV-negative) with no recent acute infections or vaccinations. Study results and caveats: Larger richness was generally estimated for naive than memory subsets.

Sorted-subset replicate PCRs used approximately 180 ng of genomic DNA. This amount corresponded to approximately 30,000 T cell genomes. Sequencing was performed with immunoSEQ multiplex PCR; in TCRdb, only in-frame clones are kept and a portion is missing. The sample contains around 2,000,000 clones, roughly 94% of which appear only once. The TCR sequence derives from a man between 18 and 35 years old in good health. This chain uses TRBV2 with TRBJ1-5, with D possibly matching TRBD1 (5 bases). Sequencing used naive CD4+ T cells sorted from blood. Subset in this sample: CD45RA+ positively selected. As DNA, the CDR3 is TGTGCCAGCAGTGAAAAGTTGACAGAGAAAAATCAGCCCCAGCATTTT. Translated, it gives CASSEKLTEKNQPQHF.